These 4 T cell receptor beta chains came from one sample sequenced in a study of post-analysis software for immune sequencing data. General study points: Compared with controls, patients had more of 4 to 6 TRBV segments, including TRBV5-6, TRBV5-1 and TRBV20-1.

cDNA libraries of TCR beta carried unique molecular identifiers. TCRdb reanalysed the PCR reads using MiXCR and keeps one entry per CDR3 protein. The repertoire holds 450,000 to 700,000 distinct CDR3 sequences, with around 40% as singletons. The antigens of these receptors remain unknown. Sequenced material: blood. All receptors come from a girl aged 10-17 years with multiple sclerosis.

The chain links TRBV5-5 to TRBJ2-7, with 10 bases aligning to TRBD2. Germline-derived CDR1 and CDR2 are SGHKS and YYEKEE (reference sequence). V lost 5 bases, J lost 6 bases, and 17 bases stayed unmatched. The CDR3 is 17 residues long. The CDR3 DNA follows: TGTGCCAGCAGTTTCCTAGCGGGAGCCGCCCCCCGACTCGAGCAGTACTTC. It translates to CASSFLAGAAPRLEQYF.

This clonotype was observed once. The chain is built from TRBV5-1 and TRBJ2-7, with 9 bases matching TRBD1. The end of the DNA fits TRBJ2-5 better, so the J call may be wrong. The CDR3 runs to 15 residues. Germline V gene data show CDR1 as SGHRS and CDR2 as YFSETQ. CDR3 loop: CASNEGQGRRETQYF. For the CDR3, the DNA is TGCGCCAGCAACGAGGGACAGGGAAGGCGCGAGACCCAGTACTTC.

The chain employs TRBV4-2 and TRBJ1-2; D unresolved. The CDR3 is 12 residues long. CDR1 and CDR2 (germline): LGHNA, YNFKEQ. V was cut by 0 bases and J by 6 bases, with 5 bases left in between. Here the CDR3 reads CASSQEGDGYTF. The CDR3 coding sequence is TGTGCCAGCAGCCAAGAAGGTGATGGCTACACCTTC.

This chain uses TRBV12-3 or TRBV12-4 with TRBJ1-5; tentative D call: TRBD1 (5 bases). The CDR3 sequence is 16 residues long. The V and J ends lost 6 bases and 0 bases respectively, with 15 bases between them. The CDR3 region has the DNA TGTGCCAGCAGCCCCGGGACGGGTTATAGCAATCAGCCCCAGCATTTT. Translation: CASSPGTGYSNQPQHF.